This TCR beta chain was identified in a study of cytomegalovirus exposure and HLA in healthy donors. Across the study: Among the approximately 420 donors who were genotyped, around 77% fell in the genetic ancestry cluster that is associated with self-reported Caucasian donors. Regarding the study as a whole: Roughly even sequencing depth across donors was the assumption behind the presence/absence analyses. Accurate HLA-A and HLA-B prediction from TCR beta sequences was reported for most subjects. As a later analysis revealed, the rate of TCR association differed by HLA locus, with DRB1 most and HLA-C fewest.

Primers for the PCR totalled 60 Vbeta and 13 Jbeta. The data were produced by immunoSEQ multiplex PCR, yet TCRdb's version contains in-frame clones alone and is incomplete. Here the sample table reports more than 110,000 clones. As concerns this clone: Its antigen is unidentified.

The TCR sequence derives from a man between 35 and 55 years old in good health and CMV-seronegative. Sequenced material: PBMCs.

The CDR3 here is CASSLLVSGGRASTDTQYF. The CDR3 DNA sequence: TGTGCCAGCAGCTTGTTGGTGAGCGGGGGTCGTGCTAGCACAGATACGCAGTATTTT. J is TRBJ2-3 and V is TRBV5-5; 8 bases align to TRBD2. The CDR3 is made up of 19 amino acids. The V segment lost 1 base and the J segment 0 bases; nucleotides outside the gene matches: 13. Germline V gives CDR1 SGHKS, CDR2 YYEKEE (reference sequence). Full variable domain (missing parts from reference TRBV5-5 and TRBJ2-3): DAGVTQSPTHLIKTRGQQVTLRCSPISGHKSVSWYQQVLGQGPQFIFQYYEKEERGRGNFPDRFSARQFPNYSSELNVNALLLGDSALYLCASSLLVSGGRASTDTQYFGPGTRLTVL.